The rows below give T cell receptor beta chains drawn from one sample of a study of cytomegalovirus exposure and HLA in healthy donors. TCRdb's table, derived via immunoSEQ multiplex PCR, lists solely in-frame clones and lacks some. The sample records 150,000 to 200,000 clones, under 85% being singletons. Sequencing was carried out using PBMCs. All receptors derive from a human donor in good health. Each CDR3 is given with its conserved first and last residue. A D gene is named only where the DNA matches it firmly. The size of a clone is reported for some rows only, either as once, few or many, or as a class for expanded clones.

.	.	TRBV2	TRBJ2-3	TGTGCCAGCAGTTACCCCAGGGGCAGGACAGATACGCAGTATTTT	CASSYPRGRTDTQYF
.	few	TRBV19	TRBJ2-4	TGTGCCAGTAGGGGCCCGGGATGGGACATTCAGTACTTC	CASRGPGWDIQYF
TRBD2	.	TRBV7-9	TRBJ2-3	TGTGCCAGCAGCTTAGCGCTAGCGGGGGCTCGCCTAGATACGCAGTATTTT	CASSLALAGARLDTQYF
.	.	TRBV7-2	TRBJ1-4	TGTGCCAGCAGCCCGGGAGGGTATGAAAAACTGTTTTTT	CASSPGGYEKLFF
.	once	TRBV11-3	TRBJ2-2	TGTGCCAGCAGCTTGGGAGACCAGTCGAACACCGGGGAGCTGTTTTTT	CASSLGDQSNTGELFF
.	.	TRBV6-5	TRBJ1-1	TGTGCCAGCAGCGGCAGGGCGGACACTGAAGCTTTCTTT	CASSGRADTEAFF
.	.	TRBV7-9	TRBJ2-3	TGTGCCAGCAGCCCAGGGCGGCAACCCACAGATACGCAGTATTTT	CASSPGRQPTDTQYF
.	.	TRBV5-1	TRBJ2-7	TGCGCCAGCAGCTTGGCAGGCAGCCACGAGCAGTACTTC	CASSLAGSHEQYF
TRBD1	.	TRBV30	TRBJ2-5	TGTGCCTGGAGTGGGGACAGCCAAGAGACCCAGTACTTC	CAWSGDSQETQYF
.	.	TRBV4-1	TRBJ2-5	TGCGCCAGCAGCCAAGAACAGCAAGAGACCCAGTACTTC	CASSQEQQETQYF
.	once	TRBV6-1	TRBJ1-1	TGTGCCAGCAACGGGATTCTCGGGAACACTAAAGCTTTCTTT	CASNGILGNTKAFF
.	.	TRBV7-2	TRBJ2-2	TGTGCCAGCAGCTCGAACGGCGGGGGCGCCACGAACACCGGGGAGCTGTTTTTT	CASSSNGGGATNTGELFF
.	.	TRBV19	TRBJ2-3	TGTGCCAGTAGTTTTGCGGGTGGGACAGATACGCAGTATTTT	CASSFAGGTDTQYF
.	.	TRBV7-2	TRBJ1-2	TGTGCCAGCAGCTTAGCTTCCGACAGAGGCTACACCTTC	CASSLASDRGYTF
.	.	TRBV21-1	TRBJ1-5	TGTGCCAGCAGCAAAGTGCCAGCCCAGCATTTT	CASSKVPAQHF
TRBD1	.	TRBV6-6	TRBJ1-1	TGTGCCAGCAGGAGCATACAGGGGAGCTCTGAAGCTTTCTTT	CASRSIQGSSEAFF
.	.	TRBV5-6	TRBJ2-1	TGTGCCAGCAGATGGGCTCTCGATGAGCAGTTCTTC	CASRWALDEQFF
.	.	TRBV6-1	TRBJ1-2	TGTGCCAGCAGTGAAGCAGGGAGAGGGCTTCAATGGTCCGGCTACACCTTC	CASSEAGRGLQWSGYTF
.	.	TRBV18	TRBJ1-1	TGTGCCAGCTCACGCCAGAGGACAGACCAGTCAGGGATCTCTGAAGCTTTCTTT	CASSRQRTDQSGISEAFF
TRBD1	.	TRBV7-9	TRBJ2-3	TGTGCCAGCAGCTCTGGACAGGGGTCAGATACGCAGTATTTT	CASSSGQGSDTQYF
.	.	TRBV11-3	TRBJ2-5	TGTGCCAGCAGCTTAGGAGGCCAGCTTCAAGAGACCCAGTACTTC	CASSLGGQLQETQYF
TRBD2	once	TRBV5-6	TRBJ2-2	TGTGCCAGCAGCTTAAGCTTCAGCGGGGAGCCGTTTTTT	CASSLSFSGEPFF
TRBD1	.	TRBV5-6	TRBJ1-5	TGTGCCAGCAGCCCGTCGACAGGGTATAGCAATCAGCCCCAGCATTTT	CASSPSTGYSNQPQHF
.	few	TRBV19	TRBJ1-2	TGTGCCAGTAAACGCAAACCCGAGGAGAGCTACACCTTC	CASKRKPEESYTF
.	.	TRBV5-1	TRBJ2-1	TGCGCCAGCAGGTCCGGCGGGTCGGCGACGGGCAATGAGCAGTTCTTC	CASRSGGSATGNEQFF
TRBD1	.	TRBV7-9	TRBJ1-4	TGTTCCAGCAGCCGGACAGGGGGAGGTGAAAAACTGTTTTTT	CSSSRTGGGEKLFF
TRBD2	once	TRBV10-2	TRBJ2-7	TGCGCCAGCCGGGCCGGACTAGCTTCCTACGAGCAGTACTTC	CASRAGLASYEQYF
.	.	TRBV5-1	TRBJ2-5	TGCGCCAGCAGCACAGGGCAGGATGGAGAGACCCAGTACTTC	CASSTGQDGETQYF
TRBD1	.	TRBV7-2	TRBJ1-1	TGTGCCAGCAGCTTTTACAGGACAGGGCACACTGAAGCTTTCTTT	CASSFYRTGHTEAFF
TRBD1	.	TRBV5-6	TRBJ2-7	TGTGCCAGCAGCGAGACTAAAACAGGGGGCTACGAGCAGTACTTC	CASSETKTGGYEQYF
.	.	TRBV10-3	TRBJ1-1	TGTGCCATCAGTGAGAGTGGAGGGAACACTGAAGCTTTCTTT	CAISESGGNTEAFF
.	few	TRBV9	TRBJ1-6	TGTGCCAGCAGCCCCCGGATGGGGGGAAATTCACCCCTCCACTTT	CASSPRMGGNSPLHF
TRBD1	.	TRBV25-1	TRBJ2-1	TGTGCCAGCAGTGAATATAGGGGGCTGGCCGATGAGCAGTTCTTC	CASSEYRGLADEQFF
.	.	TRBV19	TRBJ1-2	TGTGCCAGCAATAGTGAGGGTAACTATGGCTACACCTTC	CASNSEGNYGYTF
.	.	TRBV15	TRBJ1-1	TGTGCCACCAGCAGAGAACGGGGGGGGGACACTGAAGCTTTCTTT	CATSRERGGDTEAFF
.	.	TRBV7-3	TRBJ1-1	TGTGCCAGCAGACTCACTCGGGACACTGAAGCTTTCTTT	CASRLTRDTEAFF
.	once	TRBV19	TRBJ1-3	TGTGCCAGTAGGAACTCGAACACCATATATTTT	CASRNSNTIYF
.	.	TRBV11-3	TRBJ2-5	TGTGCCAGCAGCCGGGACTCAAGTGGGACCCAGTACTTC	CASSRDSSGTQYF
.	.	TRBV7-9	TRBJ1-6	TGTGCCAGCAGCTTAGCCGTGGCAGGGTCACCCCTCCACTTT	CASSLAVAGSPLHF
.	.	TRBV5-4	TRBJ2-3	TGTGCCAGCAGCCTCTCGACAGATACGCAGTATTTT	CASSLSTDTQYF
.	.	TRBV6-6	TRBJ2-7	TGTGCCAGCAGTTACATTACAGCCCAGCTTGAGCAGTACTTC	CASSYITAQLEQYF